The 13 T cell receptor beta chains reported below all come from one sample, sequenced in a study. TCRdb reprocessed the 5' RACE reads via MiXCR and lists one record per CDR3 protein. The sample comprises approximately 47,000 distinct CDR3 sequences, 28% of which are singletons, and roughly 2% rests with the top ten. Source material: naive CD4+ T cells sorted from blood. The subset was: naive CD4+ T cells, CD4+CD45RA+CD25-. These receptors all stem from a female donor with breast cancer.

This clonotype appeared a few times. This chain uses TRBV5-6 with TRBJ2-7; 10 nucleotides agree with TRBD2. This CDR3 contains 15 residues. Germline CDR1 SGHDT, CDR2 YYEEEE. The V segment lost 4 bases and the J segment 8 bases; nucleotides outside the gene matches: 12. CDR3 in amino acids: CASSGSGRAPWKQYF. The CDR3 DNA reads TGTGCCAGCAGCGGAAGCGGGAGGGCCCCTTGGAAGCAGTACTTC.

This clonotype was found a few times. The J gene is TRBJ2-7, the V gene TRBV5-4; 8 positions agree with TRBD1. After removal of 4 bases from V and 0 bases from J, the junction contained 3 bases not matched to a gene. This CDR3 is built from 14 residues. Per the germline V gene, CDR1 is SGHNT and CDR2 is YYREEE (reference sequence). CDR3 nucleotides: TGTGCCAGCAGCCGGGGACAGGACTCCTACGAGCAGTACTTC. Amino acids: CASSRGQDSYEQYF.

CDR3 in DNA: TGTGCCAGCGGCCGGACAGGGGGCCCCCTTAACTATGGCTACACCTTC. Translating gives CASGRTGGPLNYGYTF. The gene calls are TRBV6-5 and TRBJ1-2; 11 bases map to TRBD1. Germline loops: CDR1 MNHEY, CDR2 SVGAGI. Germline trimming cut 8 bases from V and 1 base from J; bases unmatched to any gene: 9. This CDR3 is 16 amino acids long.

In its sample, this clonotype was seen once. This chain links TRBV7-2 with TRBJ1-2, with TRBD1 as a possible D gene (5 bases). V was cut by 5 bases and J by 11 bases, with 15 bases left in between. This CDR3 is 12 amino acids long. Germline values: CDR1 SGHTA, CDR2 FQGNSA. The DNA of the CDR3 is TGTGCCAGCAGCACGGACATACCACCATACACCTTC. This codes for CASSTDIPPYTF.

The chain employs TRBV5-1 and TRBJ2-7; TRBD2 is a possible D gene (6 bases). This CDR3 comprises 14 residues. Trimming removed 4 bases at V and 3 bases at J, with 14 bases between. Germline CDR1 and CDR2: SGHRS and YFSETQ. CDR3: CASSPEVAVYEQYF. The CDR3 DNA reads as TGCGCCAGCAGCCCGGAGGTAGCGGTCTACGAGCAGTACTTC.

The CDR3 DNA reads as TGTGCCAGCAGCCCTACTCCTCTCAGCACAGATACGCAGTATTTT. The encoded protein is CASSPTPLSTDTQYF. The J gene is TRBJ2-3, the V gene TRBV9; D is unclear. Germline V gives CDR1 SGDLS, CDR2 YYNGEE. This CDR3 is 15 amino acids long. V was trimmed by 4 bases and J by 0 bases, leaving 12 bases between them.

Comments on this clonotype: Since a much larger clone is just one base distant, this may be a read error. The chain is built from TRBV6-1 and TRBJ1-5; D unresolved. Germline loops: CDR1 MNHNS, CDR2 SASEGT. This CDR3 has 15 amino acids. The CDR3 DNA reads TGTGCCAGCAGTCCCCGCGGGTTGGGCAATCAGCCCCGGCATTTT. This sequence encodes CASSPRGLGNQPRHF.

The chain has TRBV7-2 and TRBJ2-5, with D tentatively TRBD2 (6 bases). Trimming removed 1 base at V and 4 bases at J, with 13 bases between. The CDR3 is made up of 15 amino acids. Germline CDR1 and CDR2: SGHTA and FQGNSA. In DNA, the CDR3 is TGTGCCAGCAGCTTAGGCCGGGGACTCCGAGAGACCCAGTACTTC. Its protein product is CASSLGRGLRETQYF.

This clonotype showed up just a few times. The chain recombines TRBV6-6 with TRBJ2-7; 7 bases agree with TRBD1. This CDR3 is built from 13 residues. Germline V gives CDR1 MNHNY, CDR2 SVGAGI (reference sequence). J gave up 6 bases and V 0 bases, and 2 bases lay outside the gene matches. In DNA form, the CDR3 reads TGTGCCAGCAGTTACTCCCGGGACAGCGAGCAGTACTTC. Protein: CASSYSRDSEQYF.

This clonotype appeared once. V and J are TRBV29-1 and TRBJ2-5; TRBD2 matches 7 bases. With 7 bases clipped from V and 5 bases from J, the junction kept 7 bases outside the gene matches. CDR3 length: 12 amino acids. CDR1 and CDR2 (germline): SQVTM, ANQGSEA. The CDR3 loop is CSGWGGAETQYF. CDR3 nucleotide sequence: TGCAGCGGGTGGGGGGGAGCGGAGACCCAGTACTTC.

The table lists this clonotype with a few counts. V is TRBV3-1 and J is TRBJ1-6, with 8 bases lining up with TRBD1. In germline, CDR1 is LGHDT, CDR2 YNNKEL (reference sequence). This CDR3 contains 14 residues. The V gene end was trimmed by 1 base and the J gene end by 9 bases; junction bases not matched to a gene: 2. CDR3 loop: CASSQGQGSSPLHF. The CDR3 DNA is TGTGCCAGCAGCCAAGGACAGGGGAGTTCACCCCTCCACTTT.

Concerning this clonotype: No conserved phenylalanine or tryptophan is present at the end of the CDR3, so a read error is the likely explanation. The chain carries TRBV6-1 and TRBJ2-1; TRBD2 aligns across 8 bases. V lost 5 bases, J lost 0 bases, and 18 bases stayed unmatched. Germline values: CDR1 MNHNS, CDR2 SASEGT. This CDR3 spans 20 amino acids. CDR3 sequence reads: CASSYTGGGRSQSSYNEQFS. The CDR3 bases are TGTGCCAGCAGTTACACGGGGGGCGGGAGGTCTCAGAGCTCCTACAATGAGCAGTTCTCC.

This clonotype was seen repeatedly, ten times or more. The chain recombines TRBV7-2 with TRBJ1-6; D is uncertain. Trimming left V 4 bases short and J 9 bases short, with 4 bases between. Germline loops: CDR1 SGHTA, CDR2 FQGNSA. This CDR3 comprises 11 residues. In nucleotides, the CDR3 is TGTGCCAGCAGCTACGGTTCACCCCTCCACTTT. Amino acids: CASSYGSPLHF. Drawing the rest from reference TRBV7-2 and TRBJ1-6, the complete variable domain is GAGVSQSPSNKVTEKGKDVELRCDPISGHTALYWYRQSLGQGLEFLIYFQGNSAPDKSGLPSDRFSAERTGGSVSTLTIQRTQQEDSAVYLCASSYGSPLHFGNGTRLTVT.